A selection of T cell receptor beta chains follows, all from one sample in a study of blood T cell repertoires in COVID-19. TCRdb's table, derived via immunoSEQ multiplex PCR, lists solely in-frame clones and lacks some. The sample lists 200,000 to 250,000 clones, about four fifths occurring once. Sequenced: PBMCs or T cells enriched from blood (not recorded which). The receptors shown here come from a man in his 60s who had recovered from COVID-19. The CDR3 runs from the conserved cysteine through the conserved F or W. The order of the fields is D gene, clone size, V gene, J gene, CDR3 protein, CDR3 DNA. A D gene is named only where the DNA matches it firmly. For some rows the clone size is stated as once, few or many, or as a class when expanded; others skip it.

d_gene: .; abundance: few; v_gene: TRBV5-1; j_gene: TRBJ1-3; CDR3aa: CASSPGAGSGNTIYF; CDR3nt: TGCGCCAGCAGCCCAGGGGCCGGCTCTGGAAACACCATATATTTT
d_gene: .; abundance: .; v_gene: TRBV9; j_gene: TRBJ2-2; CDR3aa: CASTLGGPGTGELFF; CDR3nt: TGTGCCAGCACGTTGGGGGGGCCGGGAACCGGGGAGCTGTTTTTT
d_gene: TRBD2; abundance: .; v_gene: TRBV18; j_gene: TRBJ2-7; CDR3aa: CASSPLKMGRGATYEQYF; CDR3nt: TGTGCCAGCTCACCACTTAAAATGGGGAGGGGCGCAACCTACGAGCAGTACTTC
d_gene: TRBD1; abundance: .; v_gene: TRBV30; j_gene: TRBJ1-6; CDR3aa: CAWTRSGQGIYNSPLHF; CDR3nt: TGTGCCTGGACTAGGTCGGGACAGGGGATCTATAATTCACCCCTCCACTTT
d_gene: .; abundance: .; v_gene: TRBV19; j_gene: TRBJ1-4; CDR3aa: CASGRVDEKLFF; CDR3nt: TGTGCCTCCGGCCGGGTGGATGAAAAACTGTTTTTT
d_gene: TRBD1; abundance: .; v_gene: TRBV15; j_gene: TRBJ2-1; CDR3aa: CATSQGQVTSNEQFF; CDR3nt: TGTGCCACCAGCCAGGGACAGGTGACAAGCAATGAGCAGTTCTTC
d_gene: .; abundance: .; v_gene: TRBV11-2; j_gene: TRBJ2-2; CDR3aa: CASSLPGGELFF; CDR3nt: TGTGCCAGCAGCTTGCCCGGCGGGGAGCTGTTTTTT
d_gene: .; abundance: .; v_gene: TRBV3-1/TRBV3-2; j_gene: TRBJ1-3; CDR3aa: CASSRQATNSGNTIYF; CDR3nt: TGTGCCAGCAGTCGACAGGCAACCAACTCTGGAAACACCATATATTTT
d_gene: TRBD2; abundance: .; v_gene: TRBV7-2; j_gene: TRBJ2-5; CDR3aa: CASSISVSGGEETQYF; CDR3nt: TGTGCCAGCAGCATCTCCGTTAGCGGGGGGGAAGAGACCCAGTACTTC
d_gene: TRBD1; abundance: .; v_gene: TRBV6-5; j_gene: TRBJ2-3; CDR3aa: CASSYDRGADTQYF; CDR3nt: TGTGCCAGCAGCTACGACAGGGGTGCAGATACGCAGTATTTT
d_gene: TRBD1; abundance: .; v_gene: TRBV4-2; j_gene: TRBJ2-3; CDR3aa: CASSQDIGIQGDTDTQYF; CDR3nt: TGTGCCAGCAGCCAAGATATAGGGATCCAGGGGGACACAGATACGCAGTATTTT